The clone carrying this T cell receptor beta chain was detected only a few times. This specimen belongs to a study of blood T cell repertoires in COVID-19. About the study: Samples of COVID-19 (acute and convalescent) were obtained from the United States, Italy and Spain. PBMCs, B-cell-depleted T cells, or T cells provided the cDNA or gDNA that made up the material.

Enrollees, roughly 18 to 90 years old, lived in approximately 25 US areas. Participants' reported clinical history set cohort assignment. The repertoire was sequenced with immunoSEQ multiplex PCR; TCRdb's copy has only in-frame clones and lacks some. The sample has tens of thousands of clones; approximately 81% are singletons. CDR1 and CDR2 from the germline V gene are SGHRS and YFSETQ. V gave up 4 bases and J gave up 3 bases; unmatched junction bases: 17. The CDR3 runs 21 residues. J is TRBJ2-1 and V is TRBV5-1; 15 nucleotides match TRBD2. The origin of this receptor is a middle-aged woman with acute COVID-19. The sample consisted of PBMCs or T cells enriched from blood (not recorded which). The CDR3 here is CASSPDRGPGLAGGIYNEQFF. Written as DNA, the CDR3 is TGCGCCAGCAGCCCGGACAGGGGCCCGGGACTAGCGGGAGGTATCTACAATGAGCAGTTCTTC. Looking up the rest from reference TRBV5-1 and TRBJ2-1 gives the full variable domain: KAGVTQTPRYLIKTRGQQVTLSCSPISGHRSVSWYQQTPGQGLQFLFEYFSETQRNKGNFPGRFSGRQFSNSRSEMNVSTLELGDSALYLCASSPDRGPGLAGGIYNEQFFGPGTRLTVL.